One and the same sample provided the 5 T cell receptor beta chains below, sequenced in a study of regulatory T cells in long-lasting Graves disease. Sequencing libraries for TCR beta were prepared with iRepertoire HTBI primers and Arm-PCR of CDR3 regions. TCRdb reprocessed the multiplex PCR reads with MiXCR, giving one entry per CDR3 protein. The repertoire includes hundreds of thousands of distinct CDR3 sequences, approximately 15% of them detected once, and about 18% sits in the top ten. Specified time point: newly diagnosed GD, antithyroid drugs for less than 3 months. The TCR library was made from RNA extracted from PBMCs. These data were also filed under a second study, of T cells in Graves' hyperthyroidism and ophthalmopathy.

The sample consisted of peripheral blood mononuclear cells (PBMCs), taken at new diagnosis, from a patient treated with antithyroid drugs. The receptor set was obtained from a woman aged 25-40 years with Graves disease.

This clonotype turned up a few times. V is TRBV20-1 and J is TRBJ1-4; D is uncertain. The CDR3 extends over 12 amino acids. V was cut by 7 bases and J by 6 bases, with 12 bases left in between. CDR1 is DFQATT, CDR2 SNEGSKA, per germline (reference sequence). CDR3 DNA: TGCAGTGTCTGGATGGGTCATGAAAAACTGTTTTTT. This codes for CSVWMGHEKLFF.

The sample holds many counts of this clonotype. The chain has TRBV5-1 and TRBJ1-1; D is uncertain. This CDR3 has 14 amino acids. Trimming pared 4 bases from V and 4 bases from J, leaving 14 bases between. The germline CDR1 and CDR2 sequences are SGHRS and YFSETQ. CDR3 DNA: TGCGCCAGCAGCCCTCTCCTGGGCGGCACTGAAGCTTTCTTT. It encodes CASSPLLGGTEAFF.

Remarks on this clonotype: Since a much larger clone is just one base distant, this may be a read error. The chain links TRBV2 to TRBJ1-3, with D unresolved. This CDR3 spans 16 amino acids. Trimming removed 4 bases at V and 0 bases at J, with 13 bases between. CDR1 SNHLY and CDR2 FYNNEI come from the germline V gene. The CDR3 DNA follows: TGTGCCAGCAGTGGGGCGGGCGGGAGCTCTGGAAACACCATATATTTT. Protein product: CASSGAGGSSGNTIYF.

The chain links TRBV11-1 to TRBJ2-2; TRBD1 is a possible D gene (5 bases). This CDR3 is 15 amino acids long. Germline V gene data show CDR1 as SGHAT and CDR2 as FQDESV (reference sequence). Trimming left V 0 bases short and J 4 bases short, with 9 bases between. This chain's CDR3 is CASSLAGAATGELFF. In DNA, the CDR3 is TGTGCCAGCAGCTTAGCTGGGGCAGCCACCGGGGAGCTGTTTTTT.

This clonotype was detected only a few times. This sequence joins TRBV19 and TRBJ1-5; unclear D gene. The ends were cut back, 5 bases at V and 4 bases at J, with 6 bases in the middle. Germline V gene lookup returns CDR1 LNHDA and CDR2 SQIVND (reference sequence). The CDR3 has 12 residues. CDR3 in amino acids: CASSVTNQPQHF. The CDR3 DNA follows: TGTGCCAGTAGTGTAACAAATCAGCCCCAGCATTTT. Full variable domain (outside the CDR3, taken from reference TRBV19 and TRBJ1-5): DGGITQSPKYLFRKEGQNVTLSCEQNLNHDAMYWYRQDPGQGLRLIYYSQIVNDFQKGDIAEGYSVSREKKESFPLTVTSAQKNPTAFYLCASSVTNQPQHFGDGTRLSIL.